The 8 T cell receptor beta chains below were found in one sample sequenced in a study of blood T cells in healthy people across ages. Next came a second PCR, run for about 6 to 12 cycles, which used a sample-barcoded 5' primer along with a J-beta primer mix. A single record per CDR3 protein comes from TCRdb applying MiXCR to the 5' RACE reads. Of 750,000 to 950,000 distinct CDR3 sequences listed, approximately 32% are singletons. The sample also formed part of further work on T cells of mothers and their children.

Sequenced sample: blood. Receptor source: a woman between 40 and 50 years old in good health.

This clonotype was recorded at least ten times. This chain joins TRBV28 and TRBJ2-7, with 8 bases lining up with TRBD1. V dropped 7 bases and J dropped 3; count of bases not matched to a gene: 8. Per germline, CDR1 MDHEN and CDR2 SYDVKM. This CDR3 has 14 residues. The CDR3 protein is CASINAGGYYEQYF. Here the CDR3 DNA reads TGTGCCAGCATTAATGCAGGGGGCTACTACGAGCAGTACTTC.

This clonotype was seen more than once but under ten times. A read error may account for a junction end that differs from germline. The chain links TRBV6-5 to TRBJ2-7; D possibly corresponds to TRBD1 (5 bases). The CDR3 has 15 amino acids. From germline, CDR1 is MNHEY and CDR2 SVGAGI. CDR3 nucleotides: TGTGCCAGCAGTTACGCTAGGGGCGCTACGTACGCGCAGTACTTC. This translates into CASSYARGATYAQYF.

The rearrangement uses TRBV15 and TRBJ1-4; 9 nucleotides agree with TRBD1. The CDR3 consists of 15 residues. V was pared by 5 bases and J by 4 bases, with 5 bases of the junction left unmatched. CDR1 LNHNV and CDR2 YYDKDF come from the germline V gene (reference sequence). The CDR3 DNA sequence: TGTGCCACCAGCCTGGGGACAGGGATTAATGAAAAACTGTTTTTT. Translated: CATSLGTGINEKLFF.

The CDR3 DNA is TGTGCCAGCAGCGAGGCCTTCGGACAGATAGGTGAAAAACTGTTTTTT. Protein: CASSEAFGQIGEKLFF. The rearrangement links TRBV2 to TRBJ1-4; tentatively, D is TRBD1 (6 bases). The germline gives CDR1 SNHLY, CDR2 FYNNEI. The CDR3 runs 16 residues. V lost 6 bases and J lost 7, with 21 bases in between.

This clonotype has just a few counts. A clone one base away is much larger, so this may be a read error. V and J are TRBV29-1 and TRBJ2-5, with a possible D match to TRBD1 (5 bases). CDR1 and CDR2 (germline): SQVTM, ANQGSEA. This CDR3 spans 12 amino acids. The CDR3 region is CSVIDRQETEYF. DNA for the CDR3: TGCAGCGTTATCGACAGACAAGAGACCGAGTACTTC.

This clonotype was seen many times. The chain is built from TRBV6-1 and TRBJ1-6; 7 bases are a match to TRBD1. Unmatched junction bases numbered 4, after V lost 7 bases and J lost 7 bases. The CDR3 consists of 13 residues. Germline V CDR1 and CDR2: MNHNS, SASEGT. The CDR3 bases are TGTGCCAGCATTCGGGACAGCAATTCACCCCTCCACTTT. It translates to CASIRDSNSPLHF.

This clonotype was counted a few times. J is TRBJ2-7 and V is TRBV7-6; D is perhaps TRBD1 (6 bases). The CDR3 extends over 17 amino acids. The ends were cut back, 1 base at V and 7 bases at J, with 23 bases in the middle. Germline assignment: CDR1 SGHVS and CDR2 FNYEAQ. The CDR3 DNA sequence: TGTGCCAGCAGCTTAGGACCCCCAGGCAGGGGTATGGAGGAGCAGTACTTC. Amino acids: CASSLGPPGRGMEEQYF.

The chain uses TRBV9 and TRBJ2-7; D is tentatively TRBD1 or TRBD2 (5 bases each). CDR3 size: 14 residues. Trimming removed 3 bases from V and 2 bases from J, with 12 bases in between. Germline values: CDR1 SGDLS, CDR2 YYNGEE. As DNA, the CDR3 is TGTGCCAGCAGCGACCGGGACGGGACCTACGAGCAGTACTTC. Its translation is CASSDRDGTYEQYF. The whole variable domain, remainder taken from reference TRBV9 and TRBJ2-7, is DSGVTQTPKHLITATGQRVTLRCSPRSGDLSVYWYQQSLDQGLQFLIQYYNGEERAKGNILERFSAQQFPDLHSELNLSSLELGDSALYFCASSDRDGTYEQYFGPGTRLTVT.